The 9 T cell receptor beta chains below were found in one sample sequenced in a study of breast tumors, draining lymph nodes, adjacent tissues. One entry per CDR3 protein results from TCRdb running MiXCR on the multiplex PCR reads. The sample lists roughly 70,000 distinct CDR3 sequences; approximately 47% were seen once. Sample: breast tumor tissue. The receptors come from a female donor with breast cancer. Some clones in this sample may be carry-over from other donors' samples.

J is TRBJ1-1 and V is TRBV18; D remains ambiguous. V lost 3 bases and J 3 bases, leaving 8 bases between the germline ends. Germline assignment: CDR1 KGHSH and CDR2 LQKENI. The length of the CDR3 is 13 residues. The CDR3: CASSPLMDTEAFF. CDR3 nucleotide sequence: TGTGCCAGCTCACCGCTCATGGACACTGAAGCTTTCTTT.

This clonotype appeared many times. V gene TRBV12-3 or TRBV12-4 combines with J gene TRBJ1-2; TRBD1 is a possible D gene (5 bases). CDR3 size: 19 residues. Deletions cut 5 bases from V and 4 bases from J, with 29 bases between. The CDR3 region is CASSRSVTARAWVGYGYTF. The CDR3 nucleotides read TGTGCCAGCAGTCGTTCCGTTACTGCCAGGGCTTGGGTGGGCTATGGCTACACCTTC.

Judged by abundance, this clonotype is medium-sized. The rearrangement links TRBV10-3 to TRBJ2-7; the D call may be TRBD1 or TRBD2 (5 bases each). V dropped 2 bases and J dropped 6 bases, with 20 bases sitting between them. Germline V CDR1 and CDR2: ENHRY, SYGVKD. The CDR3 runs 16 residues. CDR3: CAISEPYQGTKGEQYF. The CDR3 DNA reads TGTGCCATCAGTGAGCCTTACCAAGGGACCAAAGGCGAGCAGTACTTC.

There are many counts of this clonotype. The rearrangement links TRBV20-1 to TRBJ2-1, with 14 nucleotides matching TRBD2. Germline CDR1 and CDR2: DFQATT and SNEGSKA (reference sequence). The CDR3 is made up of 18 amino acids. The V and J ends lost 0 bases and 3 bases, in that order; junction bases with no gene match: 7. CDR3 nucleotides: TGCAGTGCTAGAGATTTTAGGACTAGCGGGGGGAACTACAATGAGCAGTTCTTC. This translates into CSARDFRTSGGNYNEQFF.

The CDR3 region has the DNA TGTGCCAGCAGCTTACATGACGGCGGGTTGAACACCGGGGAGCTGTTTTTT. Protein sequence: CASSLHDGGLNTGELFF. This chain connects TRBV11-2 to TRBJ2-2; D is possibly TRBD2 (5 bases). Between the trimmed V and J ends, which lost 2 bases and 1 base, there was a span of 14 bases. This CDR3 is built from 17 residues. Germline loops: CDR1 SGHAT, CDR2 FQNNGV.

As to this clonotype: Since a much larger clone is just one base distant, this may be a read error. This chain uses TRBV5-6 with TRBJ1-3, with D perhaps TRBD1 (5 bases). Germline V gene lookup returns CDR1 SGHDT and CDR2 YYEEEE. V dropped 4 bases and J dropped 1 base, with 15 bases sitting between them. The CDR3 has 16 residues. CDR3 protein: CASSLSGSASGNTIYF. The CDR3 region has the DNA TGTGCCAGCAGCCTTTCAGGGTCAGCATCTGGAAACACCATATATTTT.

This clonotype appeared once. This chain links TRBV11-3 with TRBJ2-3, with 8 bases lining up with TRBD1. CDR1 SGHNT and CDR2 YENEEA come from the germline V gene. The CDR3 extends over 15 amino acids. V lost 3 bases and J lost 2; bases outside the gene matches: 4. The CDR3 DNA reads TGTGCCAGCAGCTTGACAGGGGCCAACACAGATACGCAGTATTTT. The encoded protein is CASSLTGANTDTQYF.

As for this clonotype: At one boundary the junction diverges from the germline segment, which might be a read error. The rearrangement uses TRBV7-9 and TRBJ2-3; 8 bases align to TRBD1. Per germline, CDR1 SEHNR and CDR2 FQNEAQ (reference sequence). This CDR3 region has 17 residues. The CDR3 DNA reads as TGTGGCAGCAGCAAGGGACAGGAGGCAGCTAGCACAGATACGCAGTATTTT. Its translation: CGSSKGQEAASTDTQYF.

This clonotype was picked up many times. This chain uses TRBV19 with TRBJ2-7; D may be TRBD2 (7 bases). This CDR3 is built from 15 residues. V lost 3 bases to trimming and J lost 5 bases, with 17 bases between them. Germline CDR1 is LNHDA and CDR2 is SQIVND (reference sequence). The CDR3 reads CASSIQLGGADEQYF. CDR3 nucleotide sequence: TGTGCCAGTAGTATTCAACTTGGGGGGGCCGACGAGCAGTACTTC. The complete variable domain, with remaining parts taken from reference TRBV19 and TRBJ2-7, reads DGGITQSPKYLFRKEGQNVTLSCEQNLNHDAMYWYRQDPGQGLRLIYYSQIVNDFQKGDIAEGYSVSREKKESFPLTVTSAQKNPTAFYLCASSIQLGGADEQYFGPGTRLTVT.